Listed below are T cell receptor beta chains from one sample, sequenced in a study of cytomegalovirus exposure and HLA in healthy donors. Clones were read by immunoSEQ multiplex PCR, and TCRdb kept only the in-frame ones, dropping some. The sample contains 90,000 to 150,000 clones, approximately 80% of which appear only once. Sequences were obtained from PBMCs. The receptors here all came from a man aged 45-65 years in good health and CMV-seronegative. Both conserved end residues are part of each CDR3. A D gene is named only where the DNA matches it firmly. For some rows the clone size is stated as once, few or many, or as a class when expanded; others skip it.

D,size,length,V,J,DNA,CDR3
TRBD1,once,17,TRBV5-4,TRBJ2-2,TGTGCCAGCAGCAAAGGACAGGCGCGGATGAACACCGGGGAGCTGTTTTTT,CASSKGQARMNTGELFF
TRBD2,few,17,TRBV11-2,TRBJ2-7,TGTGCCAGCAGCTTAGTAGCGGGGGGGTACTTTTCTTACGAGCAGTACTTC,CASSLVAGGYFSYEQYF
NA,NA,13,TRBV18,TRBJ2-2,TGTGCCAGCTCACCATGGCCCACCGGGGAGCTGTTTTTT,CASSPWPTGELFF
NA,NA,14,TRBV6-1,TRBJ1-3,TGTGCCAGCAGTGAAAGTCCTGGCGGAAACACCATATATTTT,CASSESPGGNTIYF
NA,few,14,TRBV5-4,TRBJ2-4,TGTGCCAGCAGCTTGGGGCGAGACAGATACATTCAGTACTTC,CASSLGRDRYIQYF
TRBD1,NA,15,TRBV4-3,TRBJ2-7,TGCGCCAGCAGCCAAGATCCGAGACAGGGCTACGAGCAGTACTTC,CASSQDPRQGYEQYF
NA,NA,15,TRBV14,TRBJ2-5,TGTGCCAGCAGCCAGCCGGGACAACCCCCAGAGACCCAGTACTTC,CASSQPGQPPETQYF
NA,NA,9,TRBV28,TRBJ2-1,TGTGCCAGCAGTCCTCCGGAGTTCTTC,CASSPPEFF
TRBD1,NA,14,TRBV19,TRBJ1-2,TGTGCCAGTAGTAACAGGGGGCTAGACTATGGCTACACCTTC,CASSNRGLDYGYTF
NA,few,14,TRBV4-3,TRBJ1-6,TGCGCCAGCAGCCGGGGGGTGAATAATTCACCCCTCCACTTT,CASSRGVNNSPLHF
NA,NA,15,TRBV19,TRBJ1-5,TGTGCCAGTAGCCGGACAATTAACCCCAATCAGCCCCAGCATTTT,CASSRTINPNQPQHF
TRBD1,NA,17,TRBV28,TRBJ1-5,TGTGCCAGCAGTTCCGCGACAGGGGGCATTAGCAATCAGCCCCAGCATTTT,CASSSATGGISNQPQHF
NA,NA,12,TRBV5-4,TRBJ2-5,TGTGCCAGCAGCAATAAGGGGGAGACCCAGTACTTC,CASSNKGETQYF
NA,once,13,TRBV5-1,TRBJ1-2,TGCGCCAGCAGCGTTAGTGTGAGCGATGGCTACACCTTC,CASSVSVSDGYTF
TRBD2,NA,15,TRBV9,TRBJ2-5,TGTGCCAGCAGCGTAGGCAACGGGGGGTTGATGGCCCAGTACTTC,CASSVGNGGLMAQYF
TRBD1,once,14,TRBV5-4,TRBJ1-1,TGTGCCAGCAGAAGGACAGGGCTGAACACTGAAGCTTTCTTT,CASRRTGLNTEAFF
TRBD1,NA,15,TRBV7-8,TRBJ1-5,TGTGCCAGCAGCGACCAGGGGGGCGACATTCAGCCCCAGCATTTT,CASSDQGGDIQPQHF
NA,NA,10,TRBV29-1,TRBJ1-2,TGCAGCGTTGAACTAGGGCGGGACACCTTC,CSVELGRDTF
NA,NA,14,TRBV5-4,TRBJ1-2,TGTGCCAGCAGCTTGGCCCAGGGGAGCTATGGCTACACCTTC,CASSLAQGSYGYTF
TRBD2,few,15,TRBV13,TRBJ2-7,TGTGCCAGCAGCCATCGGACTAGCGGAATCTACGAGCAGTACTTC,CASSHRTSGIYEQYF
TRBD1,NA,14,TRBV6-1,TRBJ2-7,TGTGCCAGCAGTCCAGGGACAGCACTCTACGAGCAGTACTTC,CASSPGTALYEQYF
NA,NA,14,TRBV15,TRBJ2-5,TGTGCCACCAGCAGAGATATAGCGGAAGAGACCCAGTACTTC,CATSRDIAEETQYF
NA,NA,15,TRBV4-1,TRBJ1-5,TGCGCCAGCAGCCAAGATCAGGGAAGCAATCAGCCCCAGCATTTT,CASSQDQGSNQPQHF
TRBD1,NA,14,TRBV2,TRBJ2-2,TGTGCCAGCAGTAACCAGGGGGACACCGGGGAGCTGTTTTTT,CASSNQGDTGELFF
NA,NA,14,TRBV19,TRBJ1-2,TGTGCCAGTAGAACGACCCGGACAGACGGGGGCTACACCTTC,CASRTTRTDGGYTF
TRBD1,NA,15,TRBV7-2,TRBJ2-2,TGTGCCAGCAGCCAGGACAGGGGTTATACCGGGGAGCTGTTTTTT,CASSQDRGYTGELFF
NA,once,16,TRBV7-2,TRBJ2-2,TGTGCCAGCAGCTTCCAATGGCGGGTAAACACCGGGGAGCTGTTTTTT,CASSFQWRVNTGELFF
NA,NA,15,TRBV2,TRBJ2-7,TGTGCCAGTGAGGTGGGGACCAGGGGTACCAACGAGCAGTACTTC,CASEVGTRGTNEQYF
NA,NA,13,TRBV19,TRBJ2-7,TGTGCCAGTAGTACAGGACTAAGCTACGAGCAGTACTTC,CASSTGLSYEQYF
NA,few,14,TRBV11-2,TRBJ2-7,TGTGCCAGCAGCTTAGATCATCTAGCGAACGAGCAGTACTTC,CASSLDHLANEQYF
NA,NA,13,TRBV7-3,TRBJ2-7,TGTGCCAGCAGCTTATATGCGGATTACGAGCAGTACTTC,CASSLYADYEQYF
NA,NA,12,TRBV5-6,TRBJ1-1,TGTGCCAGCAGCTTGCCTGGGCTCGAAGCTTTCTTT,CASSLPGLEAFF
NA,NA,16,TRBV18,TRBJ2-1,TGTGCCAGCTCACCATTGGAGGGTGGGACCTACAATGAGCAGTTCTTC,CASSPLEGGTYNEQFF
TRBD2,NA,14,TRBV5-6,TRBJ2-3,TGTGCCAGCAGCCTCGGACTAGGCACAGATACGCAGTATTTT,CASSLGLGTDTQYF
TRBD1,once,13,TRBV5-4,TRBJ1-2,TGTGCCAGCAGCATCAGACAGGGAGCTACCTACACCTTC,CASSIRQGATYTF
TRBD2,NA,19,TRBV7-7,TRBJ2-1,TGTGCCAGCAGCCATATCCGGGGACTAGCGGGTCCCGCGGGCAATGAGCAGTTCTTC,CASSHIRGLAGPAGNEQFF
NA,NA,11,TRBV12-2,TRBJ2-1,TGTGCAAGTCGCCCTAGCGATGAGCAGTTCTTC,CASRPSDEQFF